The 9 T cell receptor beta chains below were found in one sample sequenced in a study of human T cells and chemical hapten exposure. Via MiXCR, TCRdb re-called the RACE reads, giving one row per CDR3 protein. The sample carries 250,000 or so distinct CDR3 sequences, almost 8% recorded once. Specified time point: pre-sensitization, week 0. Treatment defined: therapeutic diphenylcyclopropenone sensitization with weekly scalp DPC. This specimen was whole blood, taken in connection with sensitization to the hapten diphenylcyclopropenone (DPC). These TCRs come from a man aged 18 to 29 with alopecia areata. Some clones in this sample may be carry-over from other donors' samples.

This clonotype was found a few times. The chain combines TRBV5-1 with TRBJ2-7; the match to TRBD1 covers 7 bases. The CDR3 has 16 amino acids. Germline CDR1 is SGHRS and CDR2 is YFSETQ. J lost 4 bases, V lost 1 base, and 11 bases had no gene match. The DNA for the CDR3 is TGCGCCAGCAGCTTGCCGCAGACAGGGACCCAATACGAGCAGTACTTC. It encodes CASSLPQTGTQYEQYF.

Concerning this clonotype itself: A read error is possible here, since a much larger clone lies one base away. The V and J genes are TRBV12-3 or TRBV12-4 and TRBJ1-1; D not resolved. This CDR3 region has 14 residues. With 3 bases removed from V and 3 bases from J, the gap between germline ends came to 11 bases. The CDR3 sequence: CASSFWSMDTEAFF. In DNA form, the CDR3 reads TGTGCCAGCAGTTTCTGGAGCATGGACACTGAAGCTTTCTTT.

This clonotype was picked up many times. This chain connects TRBV4-3 to TRBJ2-1, with 8 positions matching TRBD2. V trimming: 0 bases; J trimming: 8 bases; junction bases outside the gene matches: 9. Germline V lookup: CDR1 LGHNA, CDR2 YSLEER. The CDR3 sequence is 16 residues long. Here the CDR3 DNA reads TGCGCCAGCAGCCAAGATGGGGGGACTAGTTCCTATGAGCAGTTCTTC. Translation gives CASSQDGGTSSYEQFF.

This clonotype was seen only once. The chain recombines TRBV7-8 with TRBJ2-3; 9 nucleotides match TRBD2. The CDR3 runs 19 residues. V was pared by 1 base and J by 3 bases, with 14 bases of the junction left unmatched. The germline V gene has CDR1 SGHVS and CDR2 FQNEAQ. This CDR3 is CASSLGPSGVLSGTDTQYF. CDR3 coding DNA: TGTGCCAGCAGCTTAGGGCCTAGCGGGGTTCTCTCAGGGACAGATACGCAGTATTTT.

In this sample, this clonotype turned up a few times. The chain uses TRBV10-3 and TRBJ1-1; 12 bases map to TRBD1. In germline, CDR1 is ENHRY, CDR2 SYGVKD. V shed 5 bases and J 6 bases; nucleotides not matched to a gene: 7. CDR3 length equals 15 residues. The CDR3 loop is CAISRGDRGLAEAFF. The CDR3 DNA reads TGTGCCATCAGTAGGGGGGACAGGGGGCTCGCTGAAGCTTTCTTT.

The gene calls are TRBV6-2 or TRBV6-3 and TRBJ1-5; the D gene is possibly TRBD1 (5 bases). Germline CDR1 reads MNHEY; CDR2 reads SVGEGT. CDR3 length: 15 residues. With 6 bases removed from V and 5 bases from J, the gap between germline ends came to 17 bases. CDR3 amino acids: CASRPGTVIHQPQHF. CDR3 DNA sequence: TGTGCCAGCAGACCCGGGACCGTGATTCATCAGCCCCAGCATTTT.

In its sample, this clonotype was seen many times. V usage is TRBV9 and J usage is TRBJ1-5; D possibly corresponds to TRBD1 (5 bases). V lost 0 bases, J lost 6 bases, and 7 bases lay in between. Germline V gives CDR1 SGDLS, CDR2 YYNGEE. The CDR3 runs to 13 residues. This CDR3 is CASSVGGGQPQHF. CDR3 coding DNA: TGTGCCAGCAGCGTAGGGGGCGGTCAGCCCCAGCATTTT.

This clonotype was detected many times. The V and J genes are TRBV6-6 and TRBJ2-3, with 9 bases lining up with TRBD2. Germline V CDR1 and CDR2: MNHNY, SVGAGI (reference sequence). CDR3 length equals 14 residues. This CDR3 is CATLKGLATDTQYF. The CDR3, as DNA: TGTGCGACCCTGAAGGGACTAGCTACAGATACGCAGTATTTT.

This clonotype was seen a handful of times. This chain uses TRBV20-1 with TRBJ2-7; possible D gene TRBD2, 6 bases. CDR1 DFQATT and CDR2 SNEGSKA come from the germline V gene (reference sequence). This CDR3 region has 13 residues. The V and J ends lost 5 bases and 3 bases respectively, with 14 bases between them. CDR3: CSADGSLNYEQYF. The CDR3 nucleotides are TGCAGTGCTGACGGGAGCCTCAACTACGAGCAGTACTTC.